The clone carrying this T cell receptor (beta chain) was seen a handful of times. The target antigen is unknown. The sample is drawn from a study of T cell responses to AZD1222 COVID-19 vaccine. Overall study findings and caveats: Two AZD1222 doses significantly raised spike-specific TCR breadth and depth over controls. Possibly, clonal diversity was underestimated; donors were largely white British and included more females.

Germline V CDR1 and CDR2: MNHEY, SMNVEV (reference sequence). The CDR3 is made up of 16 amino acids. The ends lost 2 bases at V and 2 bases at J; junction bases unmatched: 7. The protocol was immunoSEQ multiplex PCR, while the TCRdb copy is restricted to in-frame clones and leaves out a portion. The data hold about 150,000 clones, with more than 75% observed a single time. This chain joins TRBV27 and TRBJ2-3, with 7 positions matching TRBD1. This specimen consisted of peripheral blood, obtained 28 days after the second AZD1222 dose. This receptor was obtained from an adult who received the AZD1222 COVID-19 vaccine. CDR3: CASSLLRQGLTDTQYF. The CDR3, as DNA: TGTGCCAGCAGTTTACTCCGACAGGGCCTCACAGATACGCAGTATTTT.